The rows below give T cell receptor beta chains drawn from one sample of a study of blood T cell repertoires in COVID-19. Method: immunoSEQ multiplex PCR; TCRdb's copy keeps in-frame clones and lacks some. The sample holds some 300,000 clones, about 90% seen once. Sequenced input: peripheral blood. Receptors originate from a man aged 18 to 30 with active or convalescent COVID-19. Both conserved end residues are part of each CDR3. The D gene is left open where the match is weak. Size values are once, few and many counts, or a class for expanded clones, and some rows have none.

12 | TRBJ1-1 | TRBV6-5 | . | . | CASSITNTEAFF
12 | TRBJ1-1 | TRBV18 | . | . | CASSQTREEAFF
14 | TRBJ1-2 | TRBV25-1 | . | . | CASTGEPNKNGYTF
17 | TRBJ2-6 | TRBV4-2 | . | . | CASSQDRDSSGANVLTF
15 | TRBJ1-1 | TRBV27 | TRBD1 | . | CASRTGTGGENEAFF
13 | TRBJ2-3 | TRBV6-2/TRBV6-3 | . | once | CASSYTSQGTQYF
14 | TRBJ2-7 | TRBV4-2 | . | once | CASSQDSQAYEQYF
17 | TRBJ2-7 | TRBV14 | . | . | CASSSRGLGQMSSEQYF
13 | TRBJ2-7 | TRBV12-3/TRBV12-4 | . | . | CASSQRANVGQYF
15 | TRBJ2-7 | TRBV28 | TRBD2 | . | CASRRLAESSYEQYF
13 | TRBJ1-1 | TRBV28 | . | . | CASSFPGLTEAFF
14 | TRBJ1-2 | TRBV12-5 | . | . | CASGLDTGWGGYTF
13 | TRBJ2-5 | TRBV14 | . | . | CASSQILRETQYF
15 | TRBJ2-7 | TRBV4-1 | TRBD2 | . | CASSHLAGSNYEQYF
18 | TRBJ2-1 | TRBV15 | TRBD2 | . | CATSKGLAGGPGYNEQFF
16 | TRBJ2-1 | TRBV6-2/TRBV6-3 | . | once | CASSYPRTASYNEQFF
13 | TRBJ1-5 | TRBV29-1 | TRBD1 | few | CSVGGQGGQPQHF
14 | TRBJ2-7 | TRBV19 | TRBD1 | . | CASSTGTGSYEQYF
19 | TRBJ2-3 | TRBV10-3 | TRBD1 | . | CAISESAGTGAPGRDTQYF
13 | TRBJ1-2 | TRBV6-5 | TRBD1 | . | CAARTGGNYGYTF
13 | TRBJ2-5 | TRBV27 | . | . | CASSLYRAGTQYF
16 | TRBJ1-5 | TRBV4-1 | TRBD1 | once | CASSQDGQGDNQPQHF
14 | TRBJ2-1 | TRBV29-1 | TRBD2 | once | CSVVGTSDVNEQFF
19 | TRBJ1-5 | TRBV7-8 | . | . | CASSPRSGDLLGGNQPQHF
16 | TRBJ2-1 | TRBV16 | TRBD2 | few | CASSQSTSGGRGEQFF
16 | TRBJ1-3 | TRBV7-8 | TRBD1 | . | CASSRTTGGLGNTIYF
16 | TRBJ2-3 | TRBV6-6 | TRBD2 | . | CASSPAGGGSSDTQYF
15 | TRBJ1-1 | TRBV7-9 | TRBD1 | . | CASSRWTGVNTEAFF
13 | TRBJ1-6 | TRBV7-8 | . | . | CASSAGTFSPLHF
14 | TRBJ2-7 | TRBV7-7 | TRBD2 | . | CASSPLAGGGEQYF
14 | TRBJ2-5 | TRBV7-6 | . | . | CASSRTGRQETQYF
16 | TRBJ2-1 | TRBV4-3 | TRBD2 | . | CASSQETGGSYNEQFF